This record covers a single T cell receptor (beta chain). Other DNA sequences in the same sample also yield this CDR3. This specimen belongs to a study of blood T cell repertoires in COVID-19. Study at large: PBMCs, B-cell-depleted T cells, or T cells were the source of the cDNA or gDNA that made up the material.

V was clipped by 4 bases and J by 2 bases, with 5 bases between them. The CDR3 runs to 12 residues. The germline V gene has CDR1 LGHDT and CDR2 YNNKEL (reference sequence). Participants spanned ages about 18 to 90 years and resided in fewer than 30 US areas. Per the original data handling: Reference gene primer amplification yielded estimated nucleated cell counts. TCRdb keeps only in-frame clones here, not all; method: immunoSEQ multiplex PCR. The DNA gave D and trimming, while V, J and clone size come from that table. The data hold approximately 440,000 clones, with roughly 87% observed a single time.

This TCR was recovered from a man aged 18-30 years who had recovered from COVID-19. The rearrangement joins TRBV3-1 (or the pseudogene TRBV3-2) to TRBJ1-2; no clear D gene. Sequencing was done on a sample of PBMCs or T cells enriched from blood (not recorded which). The CDR3 loop is CASSRVNYGYTF. CDR3 bases: TGTGCCAGCAGCCGAGTGAACTATGGCTACACCTTC.